The clone carrying this T cell receptor beta chain has more than one count but fewer than ten. Its specificity is not known. V was clipped by 2 bases and J by 1 base, with 8 bases between them. The CDR3 is made up of 15 amino acids. The germline gives CDR1 MNHEY, CDR2 SMNVEV (reference sequence). These data come from a study of T-cell memory formation after mild COVID-19. Points from the study as a whole: CD4+ contracting clones were mainly CM and EM; CD8+ ones, EMRA. Some SARS-CoV-2-responding clones were already detected in memory before infection.

The TCR alpha and TCR beta cDNA libraries, bearing sample barcodes and UMIs, were generated by 5'RACE using constant-segment primers. TCRdb used MiXCR to reprocess the 5' RACE reads, holding one entry per CDR3 protein. The sample has about 400,000 distinct CDR3 sequences, approximately 25% seen once; the top ten hold around 9%. Sequencing was done on a sample of PBMCs or a T cell subset sorted from them (not recorded which). The gene calls are TRBV27 and TRBJ2-2, with a possible D match to TRBD1 (6 bases). The TCR was taken from an adult woman who had mild COVID-19 (a few samples of this study predate the infection). Cell type and time point are not known. The DNA of the CDR3 is TGTGCCAGCAGTTTAAAGGACAGGAACACCGGGGAGCTGTTTTTT. It translates to CASSLKDRNTGELFF.